Below, 28 T cell receptor beta chains from the same sample are listed, as sequenced in a study of T cell responses to AZD1222 COVID-19 vaccine. Profiling relied on immunoSEQ multiplex PCR, and the TCRdb table lists in-frame clones only, not all of them. The sample lists around 150,000 clones; about 91% were seen once. This specimen consisted of peripheral blood, obtained on day 0 of MenACWY control vaccination. The receptors were gathered from an adult in good health.

The chain is built from TRBV9 and TRBJ2-1, with a weak D call TRBD1 (7 bases). V was clipped by 0 bases and J by 1 base, with 11 bases between them. The CDR3 covers 16 residues. The germline V gene has CDR1 SGDLS and CDR2 YYNGEE. The CDR3 region has the DNA TGTGCCAGCAGCGTAGAGGGGGCGGGATCCTACAATGAGCAGTTCTTC. Translation gives CASSVEGAGSYNEQFF.

The genes are TRBV5-1 and TRBJ1-5; 8 bases line up with TRBD1. CDR3 size: 15 residues. After removal of 4 bases from V and 6 bases from J, the junction contained 9 bases not matched to a gene. The germline gives CDR1 SGHRS, CDR2 YFSETQ. For the CDR3, the DNA is TGCGCCAGCAGCCAAACAACAGGGGGAGGTCAGCCCCAGCATTTT. Protein product: CASSQTTGGGQPQHF. The variable domain in full, with the rest retrieved from reference TRBV5-1 and TRBJ1-5, is KAGVTQTPRYLIKTRGQQVTLSCSPISGHRSVSWYQQTPGQGLQFLFEYFSETQRNKGNFPGRFSGRQFSNSRSEMNVSTLELGDSALYLCASSQTTGGGQPQHFGDGTRLSIL.

V is TRBV11-1 and J is TRBJ2-5; perhaps TRBD1 as D (6 bases). This CDR3 has 14 residues. CDR1 and CDR2 (germline): SGHAT, FQDESV (reference sequence). Trimming shortened V by 5 bases and J by 2 bases, and 12 bases separated the two germline ends. DNA for the CDR3: TGTGCCAGCAGCCCGGGACACCCACAAGAGACCCAGTACTTC. Translated, it gives CASSPGHPQETQYF.

This clone was recorded a few times. This chain connects TRBV6-2 or TRBV6-3 to TRBJ1-5; possibly TRBD1 for D (6 bases). Trimming removed 3 bases from V and 6 bases from J, with 15 bases in between. The CDR3 is 15 residues long. Germline loops: CDR1 MNHEY, CDR2 SVGEGT. CDR3 nucleotides: TGTGCCAGCAGTTATCGACAGGAGAGGGGTCAGCCCCAGCATTTT. Translated, it gives CASSYRQERGQPQHF.

Regarding this clone: The junction departs from germline at one end; a sequencing error may be responsible. CDR3 DNA sequence: TGTGCCAGCAGTTTAGTTGTAGGACTACCTCTATCCATCTTC. Amino acid sequence: CASSLVVGLPLSIF. The chain carries TRBV28 and TRBJ2-1; TRBD2 is a possible D gene (6 bases). Germline V CDR1 and CDR2: MDHEN, SYDVKM. The CDR3 spans 14 residues.

The V call is TRBV18, the J call TRBJ1-1, with a possible D match to TRBD1 (5 bases). The CDR3 has 15 residues. With 0 bases removed from V and 8 bases from J, the gap between germline ends came to 16 bases. Per the germline V gene, CDR1 is KGHSH and CDR2 is LQKENI. CDR3 region: CASSPPSVSGREAFF. The CDR3 nucleotides read TGTGCCAGCTCACCACCGTCGGTCTCGGGGCGAGAAGCTTTCTTT.

This sequence joins TRBV6-5 and TRBJ1-3; D unclear. The germline CDR1 and CDR2 sequences are MNHEY and SVGAGI. The CDR3 length is 13 residues. The germline V and J ends were trimmed by 8 bases and 4 bases, with 12 bases remaining between them. CDR3 in DNA: TGTGCCAGCTTTCAAGGGATCGGAAACACCATATATTTT. Its translation is CASFQGIGNTIYF.

V gene TRBV4-3 combines with J gene TRBJ1-6; tentative D call: TRBD1 (5 bases). CDR1 and CDR2 (germline): LGHNA, YSLEER. V gave up 0 bases and J gave up 9 bases, with 12 bases separating them. The CDR3 contains 15 residues. The CDR3 loop reads CASSQDRQGVSPLHF. Written as DNA, the CDR3 is TGCGCCAGCAGCCAAGATCGGCAGGGAGTTTCACCCCTCCACTTT.

The rearrangement joins TRBV2 to TRBJ1-2; D remains ambiguous. The germline gives CDR1 SNHLY, CDR2 FYNNEI. Between the trimmed V and J ends, which lost 6 bases and 0 bases, there was a span of 5 bases. The CDR3 is made up of 12 amino acids. CDR3 protein: CASRQTNYGYTF. CDR3 in DNA: TGTGCCAGCAGGCAGACTAACTATGGCTACACCTTC. The full variable domain, its missing parts supplied by reference TRBV2 and TRBJ1-2, is EPEVTQTPSHQVTQMGQEVILRCVPISNHLYFYWYRQILGQKVEFLVSFYNNEISEKSEIFDDQFSVERPDGSNFTLKIRSTKLEDSAMYFCASRQTNYGYTFGSGTRLTVV.

This chain joins TRBV24-1 and TRBJ2-2; D possibly corresponds to TRBD1 (6 bases). V was trimmed by 3 bases and J by 1 base, leaving 14 bases between them. CDR3 length: 17 amino acids. CDR1 and CDR2 (germline): KGHDR, SFDVKD. The chain's CDR3 is CATSDRPGQRNTGELFF. The CDR3 nucleotides are TGTGCCACCAGTGATCGACCGGGACAAAGGAACACCGGGGAGCTGTTTTTT.

The J gene is TRBJ1-5, the V gene TRBV7-2, with TRBD1 identical over 7 bases. V lost 1 base to trimming and J lost 9 bases; unmatched junction nucleotides: 9. Germline loops: CDR1 SGHTA, CDR2 FQGNSA. The CDR3 is 15 amino acids. The CDR3 DNA sequence: TGTGCCAGCAGCTTAGGGACGACAGGGTCGGGGCCCCAGCATTTT. Residues: CASSLGTTGSGPQHF.

This clone has just one count. This chain connects TRBV30 to TRBJ2-1; the D gene is possibly TRBD2 (5 bases). Germline assignment: CDR1 GTSNPN and CDR2 SVGIG (reference sequence). The length of the CDR3 is 16 residues. Deletions cut 3 bases from V and 2 bases from J, with 17 bases between. The CDR3 DNA is TGTGCCTGGAGCTCTAGCCTAGCCGGGGCCTACAATGAGCAGTTCTTC. It specifies CAWSSSLAGAYNEQFF.

The chain uses TRBV7-2 and TRBJ1-5, with D unresolved. V was clipped by 2 bases and J by 1 base, with 15 bases between them. Germline-derived CDR1 and CDR2 are SGHTA and FQGNSA. This CDR3 comprises 17 residues. CDR3 DNA: TGTGCCAGCAGCTTATACGGACGGACGAGCAGCAATCAGCCCCAGCATTTT. Amino acid sequence: CASSLYGRTSSNQPQHF.

The chain uses TRBV19 and TRBJ2-2; D is unclear. The length of the CDR3 is 13 residues. Germline CDR1 and CDR2: LNHDA and SQIVND (reference sequence). V dropped 5 bases and J dropped 4 bases, with 8 bases sitting between them. CDR3 loop: CASSLMGTGELFF. The CDR3 nucleotides are TGTGCCAGTAGTTTAATGGGCACCGGGGAGCTGTTTTTT.

The V gene is TRBV7-9, the J gene TRBJ1-1; TRBD1 agrees at 8 bases. With 4 bases clipped from V and 5 bases from J, the junction kept 6 bases outside the gene matches. Germline lookup yields CDR1 SEHNR and CDR2 FQNEAQ (reference sequence). CDR3 length: 14 residues. The CDR3 is CASSSRTGQTEAFF. The CDR3 DNA follows: TGTGCCAGCAGCTCCAGGACAGGGCAGACTGAAGCTTTCTTT.

The genes are TRBV7-2 and TRBJ2-7; D is unclear. CDR3 length: 14 residues. V lost 5 bases and J lost 5, with 16 bases in between. In germline, CDR1 is SGHTA, CDR2 FQGNSA. This CDR3 reads CASSVDGPLDEQYF. The CDR3 DNA sequence: TGTGCCAGCAGCGTCGACGGGCCACTGGACGAGCAGTACTTC.

The rearrangement uses TRBV5-8 and TRBJ2-5, with 10 nucleotides matching TRBD2. This CDR3 is built from 15 residues. The V gene end was trimmed by 0 bases and the J gene end by 7 bases; junction bases not matched to a gene: 6. Germline V gene lookup returns CDR1 SGHTS and CDR2 YDEGEE. For the CDR3, the DNA is TGTGCCAGCAGCTTGGGACTAGCGGGTTGGGGGACCCAGTACTTC. Residues: CASSLGLAGWGTQYF.

The V call is TRBV19, the J call TRBJ2-3; a possible D gene is TRBD1 (7 bases). The CDR3 is 15 residues long. V lost 7 bases and J 2 bases, leaving 16 bases between the germline ends. Germline-derived CDR1 and CDR2 are LNHDA and SQIVND (reference sequence). Here the CDR3 DNA reads TGTGCCAGTACCGCGGGACAGTTTAACACAGATACGCAGTATTTT. As protein: CASTAGQFNTDTQYF.

The gene calls are TRBV20-1 and TRBJ1-1, with 10 bases that match TRBD1. J was trimmed by 9 bases and V by 3 bases; bases with no gene match: 7. Germline V CDR1 and CDR2: DFQATT, SNEGSKA (reference sequence). The CDR3 spans 13 residues. The DNA of the CDR3 is TGCAGTGCTAGTTTGACAGGGGGCGCTCAAGCTTTCTTT. Amino acids: CSASLTGGAQAFF.

The chain joins TRBV14 to TRBJ1-2; the D gene is possibly TRBD1 (5 bases). Germline assignment: CDR1 SGHDN and CDR2 FVKESK. The V gene lost 1 base and the J gene lost 6 bases, with 15 bases spanning the gap. This CDR3 region has 15 residues. In DNA, the CDR3 is TGTGCCAGCAGCCAAGGTCCCAGAGGGGCAAATGGCTACACCTTC. Protein sequence: CASSQGPRGANGYTF.

The chain carries TRBV6-5 and TRBJ1-4; 8 bases map to TRBD1. Unmatched junction bases numbered 5, after V lost 5 bases and J lost 6 bases. Per germline, CDR1 MNHEY and CDR2 SVGAGI. The CDR3 has 14 amino acids. The CDR3 loop is CASSQGALHEKLFF. The CDR3 coding sequence is TGTGCCAGCAGTCAGGGGGCGCTTCATGAAAAACTGTTTTTT.

This clone was seen a single time. The V gene is TRBV11-3, the J gene TRBJ1-3; D is uncertain. The CDR3 contains 15 residues. The germline CDR1 and CDR2 sequences are SGHNT and YENEEA. Trimming took 3 bases from V and 0 from J, leaving 9 bases between them. The CDR3 is CASSFRSISGNTIYF. CDR3 coding DNA: TGTGCCAGCAGCTTTAGATCTATCTCTGGAAACACCATATATTTT.

This chain connects TRBV5-1 to TRBJ1-4; D gene ambiguous. In germline, CDR1 is SGHRS, CDR2 YFSETQ. The CDR3 spans 13 residues. V was cut by 4 bases and J by 7 bases, with 11 bases left in between. The CDR3 DNA reads TGCGCCAGCAGCGCCGCTTTCGGTGAAAAACTGTTTTTT. It specifies CASSAAFGEKLFF.

CDR3 residues: CASIPFGGGYTF. DNA for the CDR3: TGTGCCAGCATCCCTTTCGGCGGCGGCTACACCTTC. J is TRBJ1-2 and V is TRBV12-3 or TRBV12-4, with no clear D. CDR3 size: 12 residues. Trimming removed 7 bases at V and 8 bases at J, with 14 bases between.

The V gene is TRBV19, the J gene TRBJ1-2; TRBD1 aligns across 8 bases. The junction had 4 bases not matched to a gene; V was cut back by 10 bases and J by 0 bases. The CDR3 has 13 amino acids. CDR1 is LNHDA and CDR2 is SQIVND in the germline V gene (reference sequence). The CDR3 DNA sequence: TGTGCCACTAGGACAGGGACTAACTATGGCTACACCTTC. It specifies CATRTGTNYGYTF. Drawing the rest from reference TRBV19 and TRBJ1-2, the complete variable domain is DGGITQSPKYLFRKEGQNVTLSCEQNLNHDAMYWYRQDPGQGLRLIYYSQIVNDFQKGDIAEGYSVSREKKESFPLTVTSAQKNPTAFYLCATRTGTNYGYTFGSGTRLTVV.

The count of this clone is one. This sequence joins TRBV27 and TRBJ2-5; 7 bases map to TRBD1. The CDR3 spans 18 residues. V lost 5 bases, J lost 0 bases, and 15 bases stayed unmatched. Germline lookup yields CDR1 MNHEY and CDR2 SMNVEV (reference sequence). Here the CDR3 DNA reads TGTGCCAGCAGTCCAAGGGACAGACCGTGGATGAACCAAGAGACCCAGTACTTC. Its protein product is CASSPRDRPWMNQETQYF.

The chain combines TRBV7-3 with TRBJ2-5; maybe TRBD2 (5 bases). V was clipped by 4 bases and J by 5 bases, with 17 bases between them. Germline CDR1 is SGHTA and CDR2 is FQGTGA. This CDR3 is 15 amino acids long. The CDR3 DNA sequence: TGTGCCAGCAGCTCTGGTGGACGGGATGGGGAGACCCAGTACTTC. As protein: CASSSGGRDGETQYF.

The rearrangement links TRBV6-2 or TRBV6-3 to TRBJ2-2; no clear D. Germline-derived CDR1 and CDR2 are MNHEY and SVGEGT. Trimming shortened V by 6 bases and J by 3 bases, and 8 bases separated the two germline ends. This CDR3 is 13 amino acids long. This chain's CDR3 is CASSLRYTGELFF. The CDR3 nucleotides are TGTGCCAGCAGCCTAAGATACACCGGGGAGCTGTTTTTT.